This entry lists 31 T cell receptor beta chains sequenced from one sample in a study of control samples from healthy donors and cancer patients. Produced via immunoSEQ multiplex PCR; TCRdb's table is partial and in-frame only. The sample holds 20,000 to 30,000 clones, roughly 90% seen once. The material sequenced was PBMCs. These TCRs come from a man between 50 and 59 years old with lung cancer.

The table lists this clone with a count of one. At one boundary the junction diverges from the germline segment, which might be a read error. The V call is TRBV6-1, the J call TRBJ1-2, with no clear D. Looked up from germline, CDR1 is MNHNS and CDR2 is SASEGT. CDR3 length: 13 amino acids. The CDR3 nucleotides are TGTGCCAGCAGTGAAGAAAGGCGGTATCATGTCTCCTTC. Translated: CASSEERRYHVSF.

The chain has TRBV4-3 and TRBJ2-7, with 8 positions matching TRBD1. V was clipped by 1 base and J by 4 bases; unmatched bases: 9. The length of the CDR3 is 16 residues. Germline V gives CDR1 LGHNA, CDR2 YSLEER. The DNA of the CDR3 is TGCGCCAGCAGCCAAGCGGTCCGGGACAGGAGTTACGAGCAGTACTTC. Protein product: CASSQAVRDRSYEQYF.

The chain joins TRBV7-3 to TRBJ2-3, with 7 bases lining up with TRBD1. CDR3 length equals 14 residues. Losses at the gene ends were 4 bases for V and 5 bases for J; bases not matched to a gene: 6. Germline CDR1 and CDR2: SGHTA and FQGTGA. CDR3 nucleotide sequence: TGTGCCAGCAGCTGGGGGACAGATGGAGATACGCAGTATTTT. Protein product: CASSWGTDGDTQYF.

This rearrangement joins TRBV4-3 to TRBJ2-1, with 7 bases matching TRBD1. V shed 2 bases and J 1 base; nucleotides not matched to a gene: 8. The CDR3 has 17 residues. Germline V gene lookup returns CDR1 LGHNA and CDR2 YSLEER. The CDR3, as DNA: TGCGCCAGCAGCCAACCGACAGGGCGGGCTTCCTACAATGAGCAGTTCTTC. Its translation is CASSQPTGRASYNEQFF.

This rearrangement joins TRBV30 to TRBJ2-7; 9 bases line up with TRBD1. The V gene end was trimmed by 4 bases and the J gene end by 2 bases; junction bases not matched to a gene: 6. The CDR3 spans 14 residues. Per germline, CDR1 GTSNPN and CDR2 SVGIG (reference sequence). The chain's CDR3 is CAWKKGQGPYEQYF. The CDR3 DNA reads as TGTGCCTGGAAAAAGGGACAGGGCCCCTACGAGCAGTACTTC.

V and J are TRBV7-2 and TRBJ2-7, with D perhaps TRBD1 (5 bases). The germline gives CDR1 SGHTA, CDR2 FQGNSA. Between the trimmed V and J ends, which lost 3 bases and 3 bases, there was a span of 12 bases. The CDR3 is 14 residues long. The CDR3 DNA follows: TGTGCCAGCAGCTTCTATCTCACAGGCTACGAGCAGTACTTC. It specifies CASSFYLTGYEQYF.

This chain links TRBV2 with TRBJ1-1, with no clear D. Germline loops: CDR1 SNHLY, CDR2 FYNNEI. This CDR3 region has 15 residues. Trimming took off 1 base at V and 5 bases at J, with 14 bases between the two ends. Here the CDR3 reads CASSEDLRVRTEAFF. CDR3 nucleotide sequence: TGTGCCAGCAGTGAAGACCTTAGGGTAAGGACTGAAGCTTTCTTT. The full variable domain, with the rest looked up from reference TRBV2 and TRBJ1-1, is EPEVTQTPSHQVTQMGQEVILRCVPISNHLYFYWYRQILGQKVEFLVSFYNNEISEKSEIFDDQFSVERPDGSNFTLKIRSTKLEDSAMYFCASSEDLRVRTEAFFGQGTRLTVV.

The chain recombines TRBV24-1 with TRBJ2-1; D not resolved. Trimming took off 1 base at V and 5 bases at J, with 8 bases between the two ends. Per germline, CDR1 KGHDR and CDR2 SFDVKD. There are 14 residues in the CDR3. Written as DNA, the CDR3 is TGTGCCACCAGTGATTTCCCCCTTCACAATGAGCAGTTCTTC. Translated, it gives CATSDFPLHNEQFF.

This sequence joins TRBV27 and TRBJ2-7, with 7 bases that match TRBD1. The CDR3 contains 15 residues. The J segment lost 2 bases and the V segment lost 4 bases, leaving 8 bases of the junction unmatched. The V gene's germline CDR1 is MNHEY and CDR2 SMNVEV (reference sequence). CDR3 sequence: CASSSIRDRAYEQYF. CDR3 nucleotide sequence: TGTGCCAGCAGTTCCATCCGGGACAGAGCCTACGAGCAGTACTTC.

There are a few counts of this clone. V and J are TRBV15 and TRBJ2-3; D is perhaps TRBD2 (5 bases). Germline V lookup: CDR1 LNHNV, CDR2 YYDKDF (reference sequence). The germline V and J ends were trimmed by 0 bases and 0 bases, with 10 bases remaining between them. The CDR3 extends over 16 amino acids. CDR3 DNA: TGTGCCACCAGCAGAGAGCGAGCGGTCAGCACAGATACGCAGTATTTT. Protein: CATSRERAVSTDTQYF.

V gene TRBV6-2 or TRBV6-3 combines with J gene TRBJ1-5; no firm D call. The length of the CDR3 is 17 residues. Germline V lookup: CDR1 MNHEY, CDR2 SVGEGT. V was cut by 2 bases and J by 3 bases, with 17 bases left in between. The CDR3 sequence: CASSYEAGRSNNQPQHF. DNA for the CDR3: TGTGCCAGCAGTTACGAGGCAGGTAGGAGCAACAATCAGCCCCAGCATTTT.

V and J are TRBV19 and TRBJ2-5; D unclear. Germline V gives CDR1 LNHDA, CDR2 SQIVND (reference sequence). The CDR3 is 13 amino acids. Trimming removed 5 bases from V and 5 bases from J, with 12 bases in between. The CDR3 sequence is CASSPRRAETQYF. The CDR3 DNA reads as TGTGCCAGTAGTCCAAGGAGAGCGGAGACCCAGTACTTC.

The gene calls are TRBV5-4 and TRBJ2-5, with 7 bases aligning to TRBD2. V lost 4 bases and J lost 4; bases outside the gene matches: 4. CDR3 size: 13 residues. CDR1 SGHNT and CDR2 YYREEE come from the germline V gene (reference sequence). CDR3 sequence: CASSQTSRETQYF. The CDR3 bases are TGTGCCAGCAGCCAGACTAGCCGAGAGACCCAGTACTTC.

The V call is TRBV12-3 or TRBV12-4, the J call TRBJ2-1; maybe TRBD2 (5 bases). V shed 7 bases and J shed 9 bases, with 10 bases lying between them. The CDR3 consists of 11 residues. The chain's CDR3 is CASTLGSEQFF. The CDR3 DNA reads as TGTGCCAGCACCCTAGGGAGTGAGCAGTTCTTC.

The V call is TRBV7-2, the J call TRBJ2-1, with D unresolved. Trimming took 6 bases from V and 5 from J, leaving 8 bases between them. Germline V gene sequence: CDR1 SGHTA, CDR2 FQGNSA. The CDR3 is made up of 12 amino acids. Here the CDR3 DNA reads TGTGCCAGCAGTTCATATGACAATGAGCAGTTCTTC. Encoded protein: CASSSYDNEQFF. Variable domain in full (rest from reference TRBV7-2 and TRBJ2-1): GAGVSQSPSNKVTEKGKDVELRCDPISGHTALYWYRQSLGQGLEFLIYFQGNSAPDKSGLPSDRFSAERTGGSVSTLTIQRTQQEDSAVYLCASSSYDNEQFFGPGTRLTVL.

This clone was seen a single time. The chain combines TRBV6-5 with TRBJ2-7; tentatively, D is TRBD1 or TRBD2 (5 bases each). Per germline, CDR1 MNHEY and CDR2 SVGAGI. This CDR3 spans 15 amino acids. V was clipped by 0 bases and J by 1 base, with 10 bases between them. The CDR3 DNA reads as TGTGCCAGCAGTTACTCGACGAGGGGTTCCTACGAGCAGTACTTC. Protein sequence: CASSYSTRGSYEQYF.

The V gene is TRBV20-1, the J gene TRBJ2-2; D might be TRBD1 (5 bases). The CDR3 is 15 amino acids. The V gene's germline CDR1 is DFQATT and CDR2 SNEGSKA (reference sequence). Trimming removed 3 bases at V and 3 bases at J, with 14 bases between. The CDR3 reads CSASSGWPYTGELFF. In DNA, the CDR3 is TGCAGTGCTAGTTCAGGGTGGCCCTACACCGGGGAGCTGTTTTTT.

The J gene is TRBJ2-7, the V gene TRBV7-8; TRBD1 matches 8 bases. CDR3 length: 14 residues. Germline V lookup: CDR1 SGHVS, CDR2 FQNEAQ. Losses at the gene ends were 7 bases for V and 2 bases for J; bases not matched to a gene: 7. CDR3 amino acids: CASNQGAGAYEQYF. In DNA, the CDR3 is TGTGCCAGCAACCAGGGGGCAGGCGCCTACGAGCAGTACTTC.

The CDR3 here is CATSRDYPDQGNTEAFF. CDR3 DNA: TGTGCCACCAGCAGAGACTATCCTGACCAGGGGAACACTGAAGCTTTCTTT. This chain connects TRBV15 to TRBJ1-1, with D possibly being TRBD1 (5 bases). Between the trimmed V and J ends, which lost 0 bases and 1 base, there was a span of 15 bases. The CDR3 has 17 amino acids. In germline, CDR1 is LNHNV, CDR2 YYDKDF (reference sequence).

V gene TRBV27 combines with J gene TRBJ2-1; possibly TRBD2 for D (5 bases). This CDR3 has 18 amino acids. Trimming took off 5 bases at V and 5 bases at J, with 25 bases between the two ends. The V gene's germline CDR1 is MNHEY and CDR2 SMNVEV (reference sequence). CDR3 in DNA: TGTGCCAGCAGTCCCAGCCCAACCTTGAGAACTAGGCACAATGAGCAGTTCTTC. Translating gives CASSPSPTLRTRHNEQFF.

The chain links TRBV2 to TRBJ1-5; TRBD1 might be the D (5 bases). V was clipped by 7 bases and J by 7 bases, with 20 bases between them. In germline, CDR1 is SNHLY, CDR2 FYNNEI. The CDR3 has 15 residues. This chain's CDR3 is CASTPVEGRSQPQHF. Written as DNA, the CDR3 is TGTGCCAGCACCCCCGTGGAGGGGCGATCCCAGCCCCAGCATTTT.

This chain uses TRBV7-8 with TRBJ1-3, with D tentatively TRBD1 (5 bases). CDR3 size: 17 residues. V dropped 5 bases and J dropped 0 bases, with 17 bases sitting between them. CDR1 SGHVS and CDR2 FQNEAQ come from the germline V gene. The CDR3 nucleotides are TGTGCCAGCAGCCCCATTTGGGGCAGAGTCTCTGGAAACACCATATATTTT. Protein: CASSPIWGRVSGNTIYF.

This chain joins TRBV6-2 or TRBV6-3 and TRBJ2-2; D perhaps matches TRBD2 (6 bases). The length of the CDR3 is 17 residues. Germline values: CDR1 MNHEY, CDR2 SVGEGT. With 0 bases removed from V and 5 bases from J, the gap between germline ends came to 16 bases. The CDR3 coding sequence is TGTGCCAGCAGTTACTCCCCTTGGGGACTTAAGACCGGGGAGCTGTTTTTT. Translated: CASSYSPWGLKTGELFF.

The CDR3 bases are TGTGCCAGCAGCTTGTGGTACGAGCAGTACTTC. The encoded protein is CASSLWYEQYF. The chain employs TRBV5-8 and TRBJ2-7; D not certain. Germline CDR1 is SGHTS and CDR2 is YDEGEE. CDR3 length equals 11 residues. Trimming took 1 base from V and 4 from J, leaving 3 bases between them.

The chain combines TRBV14 with TRBJ2-7, with a tentative D call TRBD2 (7 bases). CDR1 is SGHDN, CDR2 FVKESK, per germline. CDR3 length: 17 residues. V lost 4 bases to trimming and J lost 1 base, with 20 bases between them. CDR3 in DNA: TGTGCCAGCAGCCCCACCCGAGGGAGGGGGAGTTCCTACGAGCAGTACTTC. Translating gives CASSPTRGRGSSYEQYF.

This sequence joins TRBV23-1 and TRBJ1-5; 7 positions match TRBD1. TRBV23-1 falls under the ORF class, with uncertain function. The CDR3 is made up of 17 amino acids. After removal of 4 bases from V and 2 bases from J, the junction contained 11 bases not matched to a gene. CDR3 region: CASSPSDRDEGNQPQHF. CDR3 sequence (DNA): TGCGCCAGCAGTCCCTCCGACAGGGATGAAGGCAATCAGCCCCAGCATTTT.

V and J are TRBV6-6 and TRBJ1-4; D remains unclear. The CDR3 sequence is 13 residues long. With 0 bases removed from V and 8 bases from J, the gap between germline ends came to 7 bases. Germline values: CDR1 MNHNY, CDR2 SVGAGI (reference sequence). The chain's CDR3 is CASSYSGGEKLFF. CDR3 DNA: TGTGCCAGCAGTTACTCTGGCGGGGAAAAACTGTTTTTT.

The chain has TRBV5-1 and TRBJ2-4; 7 nucleotides agree with TRBD2. Trimming at V came to 4 bases and at J to 0 bases, leaving 7 bases not matched to a gene. This CDR3 contains 16 residues. CDR1 and CDR2 (germline): SGHRS, YFSETQ. The CDR3 coding sequence is TGCGCCAGCAGCCCCCGGAGCGGGATAGCCAAAAACATTCAGTACTTC. This codes for CASSPRSGIAKNIQYF.

The rearrangement uses TRBV4-1 and TRBJ1-6, with unresolved D. Between the trimmed V and J ends, which lost 4 bases and 7 bases, there was a span of 5 bases. In germline, CDR1 is MGHRA, CDR2 YSYEKL. This CDR3 has 12 amino acids. For the CDR3, the DNA is TGCGCCAGCAGCCCCGTAAATTCACCCCTCCACTTT. Protein product: CASSPVNSPLHF.

This clone is a singleton in its sample. CDR3 protein: CASSYSTRGNTEAFF. CDR3 bases: TGTGCCAGCAGTTACAGTACTCGGGGCAACACTGAAGCTTTCTTT. The gene calls are TRBV6-6 and TRBJ1-1, with a possible D match to TRBD1 (5 bases). Trimming removed 2 bases from V and 2 bases from J, with 12 bases in between. The CDR3 contains 15 residues. Germline values: CDR1 MNHNY, CDR2 SVGAGI (reference sequence).

The genes are TRBV7-6 and TRBJ2-1, with 12 bases matching TRBD2. Losses at the gene ends were 2 bases for V and 6 bases for J; bases not matched to a gene: 2. This CDR3 is 15 amino acids long. Germline V lookup: CDR1 SGHVS, CDR2 FNYEAQ. The CDR3 loop reads CASSLLAGGPNEQFF. The CDR3 region has the DNA TGTGCCAGCAGCTTACTAGCGGGGGGGCCCAATGAGCAGTTCTTC.